This T cell receptor beta chain was observed in a study of patients with pleural tuberculosis. CDR3 size: 15 residues. Germline-derived CDR1 and CDR2 are MDHEN and SYDVKM. The V end was cut by 3 bases, the J end by 3 bases, with 14 bases between. TCRdb re-derived calls from the reads in MiXCR, one entry per CDR3 protein. The table has 25,000 to 35,000 distinct CDR3 sequences, more than 15% seen once. As for this clonotype: The CDR3 does not end in the conserved phenylalanine or tryptophan, so this is likely a read error.

Sequences were obtained from peripheral blood. The clonotype comes from a human donor with pleural tuberculosis. The chain uses TRBV28 and TRBJ1-1; D might be TRBD1 (6 bases). As DNA, the CDR3 is TGTGCCAGCAGTTTTTTGAGGGGGATGGACACTGAAGCTTTCCTT. As protein: CASSFLRGMDTEAFL.